This T cell receptor (beta chain) was sequenced for a study of response to subunit inactivated influenza vaccine. Regarding the study as a whole: Researchers suggested that each seasonal influenza vaccination recruits few new T cells.

Trimming stripped 4 bases from V and 5 bases from J, with 11 bases between. This CDR3 comprises 13 residues. In TCRdb, the RT-PCR reads were re-called with MiXCR into one record per CDR3 protein. The sample includes more than 450,000 distinct CDR3 sequences, about 10% of them seen just once. This clonotype has only a few counts. Its cognate antigen is unknown. The sequenced sample was PBMCs from blood, obtained on the day of vaccination. V and J are TRBV12-3 or TRBV12-4 and TRBJ1-1; D not resolved. The clonotype was recovered from a man aged 50 to 59 who received an inactivated influenza vaccine. CDR3 nucleotide sequence: TGTGCCAGCAGTTCATCTTCTTTTACTGAAGCTTTCTTT. The encoded protein is CASSSSSFTEAFF.